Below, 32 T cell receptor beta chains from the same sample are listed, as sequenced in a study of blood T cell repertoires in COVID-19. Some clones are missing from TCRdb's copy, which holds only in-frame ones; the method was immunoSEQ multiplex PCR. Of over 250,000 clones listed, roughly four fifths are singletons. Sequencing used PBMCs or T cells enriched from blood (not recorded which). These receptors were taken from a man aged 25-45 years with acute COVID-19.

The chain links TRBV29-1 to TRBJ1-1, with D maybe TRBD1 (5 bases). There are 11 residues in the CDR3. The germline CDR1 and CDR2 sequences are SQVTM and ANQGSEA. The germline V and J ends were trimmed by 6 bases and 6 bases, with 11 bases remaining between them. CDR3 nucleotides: TGCAGCGTCCTGGGAGGGGCTGAAGCTTTCTTT. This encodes CSVLGGAEAFF.

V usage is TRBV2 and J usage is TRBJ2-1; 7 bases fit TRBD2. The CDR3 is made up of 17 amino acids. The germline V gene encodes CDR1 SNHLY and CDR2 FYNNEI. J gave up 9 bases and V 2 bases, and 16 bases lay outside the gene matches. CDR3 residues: CASSETIAGGGVSEQFF. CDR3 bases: TGTGCCAGCAGTGAAACTATAGCGGGCGGTGGGGTTAGTGAGCAGTTCTTC.

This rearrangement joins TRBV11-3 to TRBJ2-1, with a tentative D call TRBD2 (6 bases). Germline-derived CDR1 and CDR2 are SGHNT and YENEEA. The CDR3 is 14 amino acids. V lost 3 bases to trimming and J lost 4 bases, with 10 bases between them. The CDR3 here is CASSFSSEYNEQFF. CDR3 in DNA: TGTGCCAGCAGCTTCTCTAGCGAATACAATGAGCAGTTCTTC.

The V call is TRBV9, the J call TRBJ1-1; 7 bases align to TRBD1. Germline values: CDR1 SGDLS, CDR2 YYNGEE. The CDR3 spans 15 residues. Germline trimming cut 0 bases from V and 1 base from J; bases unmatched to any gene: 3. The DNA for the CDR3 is TGTGCCAGCAGCGTAGTAGGGACAGCGAACACTGAAGCTTTCTTT. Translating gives CASSVVGTANTEAFF. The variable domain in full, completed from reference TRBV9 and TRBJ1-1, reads DSGVTQTPKHLITATGQRVTLRCSPRSGDLSVYWYQQSLDQGLQFLIQYYNGEERAKGNILERFSAQQFPDLHSELNLSSLELGDSALYFCASSVVGTANTEAFFGQGTRLTVV.

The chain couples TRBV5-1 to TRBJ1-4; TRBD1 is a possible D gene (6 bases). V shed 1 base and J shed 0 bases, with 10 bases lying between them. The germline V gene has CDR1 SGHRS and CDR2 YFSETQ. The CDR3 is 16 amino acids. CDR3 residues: CASSLQGTATNEKLFF. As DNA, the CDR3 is TGCGCCAGCAGCTTGCAGGGGACGGCAACTAATGAAAAACTGTTTTTT.

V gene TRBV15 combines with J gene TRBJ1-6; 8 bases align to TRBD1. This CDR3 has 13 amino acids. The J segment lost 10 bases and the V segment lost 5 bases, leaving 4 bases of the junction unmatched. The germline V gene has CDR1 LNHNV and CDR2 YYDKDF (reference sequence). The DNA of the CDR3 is TGTGCCACCAGCGGACAGGGAAACTCACCCCTCCACTTT. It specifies CATSGQGNSPLHF.

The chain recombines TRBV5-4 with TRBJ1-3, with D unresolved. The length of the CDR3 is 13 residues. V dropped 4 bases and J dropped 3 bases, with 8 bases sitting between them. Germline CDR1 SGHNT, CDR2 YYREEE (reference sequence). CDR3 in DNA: TGTGCCAGCAGCCCGGGAGGTGGAAACACCATATATTTT. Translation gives CASSPGGGNTIYF.

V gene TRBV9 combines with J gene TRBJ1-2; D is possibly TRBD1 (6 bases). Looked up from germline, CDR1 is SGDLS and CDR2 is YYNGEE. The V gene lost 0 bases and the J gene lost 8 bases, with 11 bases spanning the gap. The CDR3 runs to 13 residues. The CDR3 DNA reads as TGTGCCAGCAGCGTAGACAGGGTAGACGGCTACACCTTC. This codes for CASSVDRVDGYTF.

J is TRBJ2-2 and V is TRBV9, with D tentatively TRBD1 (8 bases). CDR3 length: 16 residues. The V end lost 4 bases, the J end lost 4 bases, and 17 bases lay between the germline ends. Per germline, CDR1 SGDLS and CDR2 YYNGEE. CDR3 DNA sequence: TGTGCCAGCAGCTTCGGACAGGGCGGGGGCACCGGGGAGCTGTTTTTT. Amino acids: CASSFGQGGGTGELFF. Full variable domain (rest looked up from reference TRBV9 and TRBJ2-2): DSGVTQTPKHLITATGQRVTLRCSPRSGDLSVYWYQQSLDQGLQFLIQYYNGEERAKGNILERFSAQQFPDLHSELNLSSLELGDSALYFCASSFGQGGGTGELFFGEGSRLTVL.

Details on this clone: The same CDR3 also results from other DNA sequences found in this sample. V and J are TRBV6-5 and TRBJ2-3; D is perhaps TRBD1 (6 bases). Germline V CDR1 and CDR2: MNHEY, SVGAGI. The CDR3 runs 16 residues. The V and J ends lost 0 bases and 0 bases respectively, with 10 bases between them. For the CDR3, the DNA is TGTGCCAGCAGTTACTCGGGGACAACTAGCACAGATACGCAGTATTTT. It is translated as CASSYSGTTSTDTQYF.

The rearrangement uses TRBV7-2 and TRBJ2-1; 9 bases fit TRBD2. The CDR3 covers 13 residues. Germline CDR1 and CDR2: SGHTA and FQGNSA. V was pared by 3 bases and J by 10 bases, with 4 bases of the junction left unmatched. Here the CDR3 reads CASSLTAGGEQFF. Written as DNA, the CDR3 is TGTGCCAGCAGCTTGACAGCGGGAGGCGAGCAGTTCTTC.

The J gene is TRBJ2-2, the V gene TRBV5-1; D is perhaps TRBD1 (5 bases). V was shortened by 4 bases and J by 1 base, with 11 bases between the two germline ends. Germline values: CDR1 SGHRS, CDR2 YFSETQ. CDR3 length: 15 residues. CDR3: CASSRQTGNTGELFF. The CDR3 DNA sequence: TGCGCCAGCAGCCGACAAACAGGGAACACCGGGGAGCTGTTTTTT.

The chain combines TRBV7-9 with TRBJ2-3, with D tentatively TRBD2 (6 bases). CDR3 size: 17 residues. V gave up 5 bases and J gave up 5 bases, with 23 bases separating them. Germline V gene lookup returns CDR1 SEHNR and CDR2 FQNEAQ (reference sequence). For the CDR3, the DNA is TGTGCCAGCAGCCCACAAAGGGATACGGGGGTAGGAGATACGCAGTATTTT. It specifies CASSPQRDTGVGDTQYF.

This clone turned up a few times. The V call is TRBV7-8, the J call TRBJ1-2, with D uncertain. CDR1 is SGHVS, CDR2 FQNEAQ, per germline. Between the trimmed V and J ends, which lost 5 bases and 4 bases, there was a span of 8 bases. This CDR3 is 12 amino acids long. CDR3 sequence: CASSIGSYGYTF. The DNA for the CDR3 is TGTGCCAGCAGCATCGGGTCCTATGGCTACACCTTC.

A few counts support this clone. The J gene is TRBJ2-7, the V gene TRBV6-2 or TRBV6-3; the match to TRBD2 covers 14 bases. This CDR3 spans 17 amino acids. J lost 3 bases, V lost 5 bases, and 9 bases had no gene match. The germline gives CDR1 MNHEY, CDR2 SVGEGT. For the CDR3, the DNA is TGTGCCAGCAGTCCCCGACTAGCGGGAGGGACTCTCTACGAGCAGTACGTC. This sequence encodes CASSPRLAGGTLYEQYV.

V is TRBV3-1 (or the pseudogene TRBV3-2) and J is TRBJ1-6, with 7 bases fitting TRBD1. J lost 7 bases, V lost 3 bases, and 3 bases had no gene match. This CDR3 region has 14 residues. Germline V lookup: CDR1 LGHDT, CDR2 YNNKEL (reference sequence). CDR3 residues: CASSQTGSNSPLHF. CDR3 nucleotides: TGTGCCAGCAGCCAGACAGGGTCCAATTCACCCCTCCACTTT.

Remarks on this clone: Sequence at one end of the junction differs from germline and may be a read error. In DNA, the CDR3 is TGTGCCAGCAGGGGTGATGCTGGGACAGGGATTTACAATGAGCAGTTCTTC. Its protein product is CASRGDAGTGIYNEQFF. The chain joins TRBV5-1 to TRBJ2-1; 9 bases agree with TRBD1. Germline V CDR1 and CDR2: SGHRS, YFSETQ. CDR3 length equals 17 residues.

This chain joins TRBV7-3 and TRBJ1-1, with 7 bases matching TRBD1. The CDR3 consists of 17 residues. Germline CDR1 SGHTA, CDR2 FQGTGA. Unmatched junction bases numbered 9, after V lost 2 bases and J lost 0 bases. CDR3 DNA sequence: TGTGCCAGCAGCTTAGAGGGACAGCTCCGAATGAACACTGAAGCTTTCTTT. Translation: CASSLEGQLRMNTEAFF.

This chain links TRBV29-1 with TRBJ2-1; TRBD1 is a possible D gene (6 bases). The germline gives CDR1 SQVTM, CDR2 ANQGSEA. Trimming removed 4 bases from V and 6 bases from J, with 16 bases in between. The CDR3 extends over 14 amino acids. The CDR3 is CSVVRQVGPNEQFF. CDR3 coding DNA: TGCAGCGTTGTCCGACAGGTGGGGCCCAATGAGCAGTTCTTC.

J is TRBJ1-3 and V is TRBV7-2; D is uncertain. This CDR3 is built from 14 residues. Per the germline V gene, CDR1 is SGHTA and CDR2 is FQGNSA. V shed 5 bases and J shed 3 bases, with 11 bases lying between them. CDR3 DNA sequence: TGTGCCAGCAGCCTGGACTTTAGTGGAAACACCATATATTTT. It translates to CASSLDFSGNTIYF.

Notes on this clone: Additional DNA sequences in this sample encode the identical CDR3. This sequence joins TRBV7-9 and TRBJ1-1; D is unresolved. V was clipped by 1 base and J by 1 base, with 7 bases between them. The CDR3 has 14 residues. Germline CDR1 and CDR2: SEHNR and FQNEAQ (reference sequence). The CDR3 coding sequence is TGTGCCAGCAGCTTAGGGGGAGGGAACACTGAAGCTTTCTTT. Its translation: CASSLGGGNTEAFF.

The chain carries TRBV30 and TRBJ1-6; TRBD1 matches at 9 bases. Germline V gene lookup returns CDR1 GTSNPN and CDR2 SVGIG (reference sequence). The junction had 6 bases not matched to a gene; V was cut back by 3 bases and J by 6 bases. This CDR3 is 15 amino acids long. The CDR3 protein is CAWREPGQGNSPLHF. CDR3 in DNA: TGTGCCTGGAGAGAACCGGGACAGGGTAATTCACCCCTCCACTTT.

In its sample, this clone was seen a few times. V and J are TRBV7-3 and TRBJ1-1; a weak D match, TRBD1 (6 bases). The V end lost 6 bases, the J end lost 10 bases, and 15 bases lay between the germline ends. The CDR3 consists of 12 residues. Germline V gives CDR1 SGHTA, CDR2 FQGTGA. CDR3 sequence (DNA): TGTGCCAGCAGTCCAGGGGTGGGGATAGCTTTCTTT. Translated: CASSPGVGIAFF.

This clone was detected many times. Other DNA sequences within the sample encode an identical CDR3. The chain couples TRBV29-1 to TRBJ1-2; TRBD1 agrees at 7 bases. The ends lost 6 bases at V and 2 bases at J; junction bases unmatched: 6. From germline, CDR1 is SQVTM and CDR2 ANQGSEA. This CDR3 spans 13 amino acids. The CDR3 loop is CSVRQGPNYGYTF. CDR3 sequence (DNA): TGCAGCGTAAGACAGGGTCCCAACTATGGCTACACCTTC.

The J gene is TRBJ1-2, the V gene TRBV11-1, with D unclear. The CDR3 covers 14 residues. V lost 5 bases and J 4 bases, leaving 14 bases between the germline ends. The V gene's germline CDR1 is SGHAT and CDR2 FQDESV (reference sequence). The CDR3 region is CASSPEGRFYGYTF. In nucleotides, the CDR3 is TGTGCCAGCAGCCCTGAGGGTCGGTTCTATGGCTACACCTTC.

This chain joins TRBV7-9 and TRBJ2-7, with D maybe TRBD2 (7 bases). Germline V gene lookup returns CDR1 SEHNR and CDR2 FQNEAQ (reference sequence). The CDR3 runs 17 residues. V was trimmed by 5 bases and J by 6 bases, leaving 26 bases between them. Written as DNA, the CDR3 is TGTGCCAGCAGCCTTATGGCGGGGGCCAGGGGAAGGAGCGAGCAGTACGTC. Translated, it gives CASSLMAGARGRSEQYV.

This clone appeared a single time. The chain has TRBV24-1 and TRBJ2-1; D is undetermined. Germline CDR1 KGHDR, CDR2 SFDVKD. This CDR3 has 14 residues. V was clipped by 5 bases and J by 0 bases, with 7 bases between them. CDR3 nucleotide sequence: TGTGCCACCAGTGGATGGAGCTCCTACAATGAGCAGTTCTTC. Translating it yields CATSGWSSYNEQFF.

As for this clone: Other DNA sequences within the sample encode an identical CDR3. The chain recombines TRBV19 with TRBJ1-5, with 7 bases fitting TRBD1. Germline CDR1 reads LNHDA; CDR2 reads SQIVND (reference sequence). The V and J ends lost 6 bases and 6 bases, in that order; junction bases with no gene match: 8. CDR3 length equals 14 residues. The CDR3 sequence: CASSRTGVGQPQHF. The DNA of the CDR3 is TGTGCCAGTAGCAGAACAGGGGTCGGTCAGCCCCAGCATTTT.

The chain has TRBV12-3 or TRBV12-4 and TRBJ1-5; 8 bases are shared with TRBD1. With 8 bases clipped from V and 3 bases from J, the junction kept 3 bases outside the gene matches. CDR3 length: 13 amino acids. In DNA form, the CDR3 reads TGTGCCAGCGGGACAGGTACCAATCAGCCCCAGCATTTT. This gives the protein CASGTGTNQPQHF.

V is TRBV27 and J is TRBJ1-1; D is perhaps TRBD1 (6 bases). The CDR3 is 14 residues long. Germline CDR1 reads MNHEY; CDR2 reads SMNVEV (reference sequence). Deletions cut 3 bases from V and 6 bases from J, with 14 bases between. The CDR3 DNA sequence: TGTGCCAGCAGTTTCCTTCGGGGGGCCCCTGAAGCTTTCTTT. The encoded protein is CASSFLRGAPEAFF.

The CDR3 bases are TGTGCCAGCAGCCAGCAACCGGGACAGGGCGAAGGGGAGCTGTTTTTT. Its translation: CASSQQPGQGEGELFF. This sequence joins TRBV4-2 and TRBJ2-2; 9 bases match TRBD1. This CDR3 spans 16 amino acids. Losses at the gene ends were 3 bases for V and 8 bases for J; bases not matched to a gene: 10. Germline CDR1 and CDR2: LGHNA and YNFKEQ.

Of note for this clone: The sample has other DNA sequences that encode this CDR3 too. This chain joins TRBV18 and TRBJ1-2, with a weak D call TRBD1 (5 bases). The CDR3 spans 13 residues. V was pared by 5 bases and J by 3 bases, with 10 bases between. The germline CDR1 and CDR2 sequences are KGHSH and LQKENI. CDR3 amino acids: CASSSDRDYGYTF. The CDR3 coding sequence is TGTGCCAGCTCATCCGACAGAGACTATGGCTACACCTTC.